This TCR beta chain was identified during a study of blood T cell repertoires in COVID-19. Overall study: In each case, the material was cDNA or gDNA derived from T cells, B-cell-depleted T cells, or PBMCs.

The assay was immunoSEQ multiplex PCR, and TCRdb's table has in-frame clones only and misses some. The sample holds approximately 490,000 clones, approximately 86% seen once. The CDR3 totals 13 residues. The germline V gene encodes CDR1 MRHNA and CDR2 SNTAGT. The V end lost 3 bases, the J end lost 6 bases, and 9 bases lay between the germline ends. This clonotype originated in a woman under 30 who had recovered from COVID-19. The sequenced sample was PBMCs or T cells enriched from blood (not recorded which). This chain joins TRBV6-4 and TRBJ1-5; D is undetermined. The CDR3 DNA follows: TGTGCCAGCAGTGAAGGGAGCCGTCAGCCCCAGCATTTT. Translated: CASSEGSRQPQHF.